This TCR beta chain originates from a study of blood T cell repertoires in COVID-19. TCRdb's copy holds only in-frame clones and misses some; the assay was immunoSEQ multiplex PCR. The sample lists about 210,000 clones, about nine tenths occurring once. This CDR3 region has 15 residues. V gave up 0 bases and J gave up 8 bases; unmatched junction bases: 3. Germline V gives CDR1 SGHDT, CDR2 YYEEEE. The sequencing input was peripheral blood. This TCR derives from a man aged 40-50 years with acute or convalescent COVID-19. The chain carries TRBV5-6 and TRBJ2-1; the match to TRBD2 covers 12 bases. The CDR3 bases are TGTGCCAGCAGCTTGGCGCTAGCGGGAGGGGATGAGCAGTTCTTC. Translation gives CASSLALAGGDEQFF.